This record covers a single TCR beta chain. V trimming: 5 bases; J trimming: 1 base; junction bases outside the gene matches: 6. The CDR3 spans 17 residues. Per germline, CDR1 LNHDA and CDR2 SQIVND (reference sequence). The data stem from a study of blood T cell repertoires in COVID-19. Study members were between about 18 and 90 years old and lived in roughly 24 US regions. Individuals in the exposed group had encountered a COVID-19 case within 2 weeks preceding study entry. Assay: immunoSEQ multiplex PCR; the TCRdb copy retains only in-frame clones and omits some. The table has around 250,000 clones, around 93% seen once; the top ten hold about 3%.

The sequence derives from a man aged 35 to 55 who had been exposed to COVID-19. The V gene is TRBV19, the J gene TRBJ2-5, with 14 positions matching TRBD2. Sequenced material: PBMCs or T cells enriched from blood (not recorded which). CDR3 DNA sequence: TGTGCCAGTAGTCCCGGACTAGCGGGAGGACTCCAAGAGACCCAGTACTTC. Translation gives CASSPGLAGGLQETQYF.